This T cell receptor beta chain was sequenced for a study of cytotoxic CD8 clonotypes in ibrutinib-treated CLL. Study in general: Response samples were taken after a median approximately 13 months of treatment, range 6 to 36.

Germline CDR1 and CDR2: MNHNY and SVGAGI (reference sequence). CDR3 length: 14 residues. J gave up 3 bases and V 6 bases, and 7 bases lay outside the gene matches. TCRdb's table, derived via immunoSEQ multiplex PCR, lists solely in-frame clones and lacks some. Of around 200,000 clones detected, roughly 65% appear once; the ten largest clones hold 5.5% to 7%. The V call is TRBV6-6, the J call TRBJ2-5; 7 bases match TRBD1. This clonotype was obtained from a human donor with chronic lymphocytic leukemia. Here the sequenced sample was PBMCs, taken after 12 months of ibrutinib treatment. The CDR3 loop reads CASSKGTAEETQYF. CDR3 sequence (DNA): TGTGCCAGCAGCAAAGGGACAGCGGAAGAGACCCAGTACTTC.